This is a list of T cell receptor beta chains from one sample in a study of shared clonotypes between healthy human individuals. Profiled with immunoSEQ multiplex PCR; TCRdb holds only in-frame clones, not every one. In the table there are about 380,000 clones, about 96% of which are singletons. Material: memory CD8+ T cells sorted from blood. The receptors derive from a man aged 30-40 years in good health. The CDR3 runs from the conserved cysteine through the conserved F or W. Fields, in order: clone size, J gene, V gene, CDR3 protein. The listing skips clone size in some rows; elsewhere it reads once, few, many or a size class.

.,TRBJ2-1,TRBV10-3,CAISETGLATGEFF
.,TRBJ2-5,TRBV7-8,CASSLTSGRGETQYF
.,TRBJ2-7,TRBV28,CASGTAPLALEQYF
.,TRBJ2-7,TRBV6-1,CASSESPGVVYEQYF
.,TRBJ2-2,TRBV7-9,CASSSPTGELFF
.,TRBJ2-7,TRBV13,CASSLLAGHAYEQYF
.,TRBJ2-2,TRBV5-4,CASSPEQGAHFGELFF
.,TRBJ2-7,TRBV28,CASSWTGYEQYF
.,TRBJ2-3,TRBV19,CASRWGLTDTQYF
.,TRBJ2-1,TRBV20-1,CSGRSNEQFF
.,TRBJ2-1,TRBV5-4,CASSLYWGSSYNEQFF
.,TRBJ1-5,TRBV28,CASSRQGRSNQPQHF
.,TRBJ1-1,TRBV5-1,CASSLGDNTEAFF
once,TRBJ1-5,TRBV4-2,CASSQDSGTDSNQPQHF
.,TRBJ2-5,TRBV6-4,CASSRQEQETQYF
once,TRBJ2-7,TRBV9,CASSGGTSYEQYF
.,TRBJ2-1,TRBV6-1,CASSEAAVEGEQFF
.,TRBJ2-5,TRBV11-2,CASSLFGGRVETQYF
.,TRBJ1-5,TRBV21-1,CASSNGGQPQHF
.,TRBJ2-4,TRBV6-5,CASSPGTRNLFQYF
.,TRBJ2-5,TRBV4-1,CASSHPLERETQYF
.,TRBJ2-7,TRBV10-2,CASSAYLRYEQYF
.,TRBJ2-3,TRBV6-5,CASSRVQGSTDTQYF
.,TRBJ2-1,TRBV10-3,CAISEGGSSYNEQFF
.,TRBJ2-3,TRBV10-3,CAISDRGGGTDTQYF
.,TRBJ2-3,TRBV5-5,CASSWTSVGDTQYF
.,TRBJ2-7,TRBV28,CASIPAGGSYEQYF
.,TRBJ2-7,TRBV10-3,CAIGISYEQYF
.,TRBJ1-4,TRBV2,CAGRGPGNEKLFF
once,TRBJ2-7,TRBV28,CASRNGLVPAEQYF
.,TRBJ2-1,TRBV4-1,CASSQPTSGSNEQFF
.,TRBJ2-7,TRBV28,CASRGHSSYEQYF
.,TRBJ2-1,TRBV27,CASSLRLGAGVSYNEQFF
.,TRBJ2-1,TRBV4-2,CASSQDISGGLNEQFF
.,TRBJ2-1,TRBV28,CASSPLAGKSNEQFF
.,TRBJ2-7,TRBV28,CASSLGTSGYEQYF
.,TRBJ2-2,TRBV2,CASSGTGNTGELFF
.,TRBJ2-1,TRBV11-2,CASSTSGVRSEQFF
.,TRBJ2-2,TRBV5-6,CASSSALLGTGELFF
.,TRBJ2-3,TRBV4-2,CASSQDVMGQGGTDTQYF
.,TRBJ1-1,TRBV30,CAWREGNTEAFF
.,TRBJ2-1,TRBV7-9,CASSLGGYRAPYNEQFF
.,TRBJ1-1,TRBV5-1,CASSLQQGEAFF
.,TRBJ2-7,TRBV28,CASSSSGRAQEQYF
.,TRBJ2-3,TRBV5-1,CASSPASNRVDTQYF
once,TRBJ2-7,TRBV6-6,CASSDGGGSYEQYF
.,TRBJ1-4,TRBV11-2,CASSLSGQGSEKLFF
.,TRBJ2-7,TRBV6-5,CASSYSGRGYEQYF
.,TRBJ2-7,TRBV27,CASSTYEQYF
.,TRBJ1-3,TRBV28,CASGRGRGNTIYF
.,TRBJ2-3,TRBV5-4,CASSLGQGHDTQYF
.,TRBJ2-4,TRBV25-1,CASSEPGQGNIQYF
.,TRBJ2-7,TRBV6-1,CAGSKRAGQPSEQYF